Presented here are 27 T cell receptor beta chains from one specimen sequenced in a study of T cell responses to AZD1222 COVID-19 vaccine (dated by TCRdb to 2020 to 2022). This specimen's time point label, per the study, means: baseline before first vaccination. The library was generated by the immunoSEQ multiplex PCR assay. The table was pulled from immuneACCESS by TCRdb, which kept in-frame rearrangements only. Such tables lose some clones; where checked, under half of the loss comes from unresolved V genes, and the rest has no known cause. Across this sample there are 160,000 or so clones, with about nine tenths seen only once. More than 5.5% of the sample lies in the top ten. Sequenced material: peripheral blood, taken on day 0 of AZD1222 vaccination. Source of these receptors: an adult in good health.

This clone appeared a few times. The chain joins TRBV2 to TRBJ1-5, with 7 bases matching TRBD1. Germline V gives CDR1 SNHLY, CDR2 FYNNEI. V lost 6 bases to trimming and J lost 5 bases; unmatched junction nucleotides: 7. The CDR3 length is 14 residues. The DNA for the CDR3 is TGTGCCAGCAGCGGACAGGTTCTGCATCAGCCCCAGCATTTT. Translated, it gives CASSGQVLHQPQHF.

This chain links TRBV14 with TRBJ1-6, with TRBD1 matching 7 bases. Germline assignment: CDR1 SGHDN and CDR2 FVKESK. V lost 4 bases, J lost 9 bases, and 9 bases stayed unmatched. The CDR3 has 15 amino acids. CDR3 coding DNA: TGTGCCAGCAGCCTACGGACAGGATGGGCTTCACCCCTCCACTTT. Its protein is CASSLRTGWASPLHF.

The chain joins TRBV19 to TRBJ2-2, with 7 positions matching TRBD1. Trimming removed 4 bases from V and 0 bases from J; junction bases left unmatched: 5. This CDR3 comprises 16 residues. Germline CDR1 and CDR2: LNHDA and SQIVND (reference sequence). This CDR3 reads CASSTRQGANTGELFF. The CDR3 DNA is TGTGCCAGTAGTACCCGACAGGGCGCGAACACCGGGGAGCTGTTTTTT.

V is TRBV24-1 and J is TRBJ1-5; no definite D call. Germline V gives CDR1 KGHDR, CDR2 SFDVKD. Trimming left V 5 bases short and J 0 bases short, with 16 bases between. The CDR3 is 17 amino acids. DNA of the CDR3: TGTGCCACCAGTGGTTCAGAGGGCCTAGTTAGCAATCAGCCCCAGCATTTT. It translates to CATSGSEGLVSNQPQHF.

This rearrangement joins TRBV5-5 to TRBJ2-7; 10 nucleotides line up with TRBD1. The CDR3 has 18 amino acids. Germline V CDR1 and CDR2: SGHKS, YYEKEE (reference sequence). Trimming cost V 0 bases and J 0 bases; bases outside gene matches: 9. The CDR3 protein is CASSLGTGGTFLSYEQYF. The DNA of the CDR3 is TGTGCCAGCAGCTTGGGGACAGGGGGGACTTTTCTCTCCTACGAGCAGTACTTC.

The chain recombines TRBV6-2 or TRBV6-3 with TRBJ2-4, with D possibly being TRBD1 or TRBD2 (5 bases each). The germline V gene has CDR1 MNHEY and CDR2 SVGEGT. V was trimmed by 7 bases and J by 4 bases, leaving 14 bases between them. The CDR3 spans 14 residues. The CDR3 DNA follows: TGTGCCAGCAACCCCGGGACGGGTAAAAACATTCAGTACTTC. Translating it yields CASNPGTGKNIQYF.

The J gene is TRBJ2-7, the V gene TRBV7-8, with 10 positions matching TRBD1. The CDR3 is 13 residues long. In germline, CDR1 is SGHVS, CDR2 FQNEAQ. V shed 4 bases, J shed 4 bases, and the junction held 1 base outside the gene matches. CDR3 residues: CASSWGQGYEQYF. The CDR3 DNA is TGTGCCAGCAGCTGGGGACAGGGGTACGAGCAGTACTTC. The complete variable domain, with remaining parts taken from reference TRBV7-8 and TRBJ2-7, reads GAGVSQSPRYKVAKRGQDVALRCDPISGHVSLFWYQQALGQGPEFLTYFQNEAQLDKSGLPSDRFFAERPEGSVSTLKIQRTQQEDSAVYLCASSWGQGYEQYFGPGTRLTVT.

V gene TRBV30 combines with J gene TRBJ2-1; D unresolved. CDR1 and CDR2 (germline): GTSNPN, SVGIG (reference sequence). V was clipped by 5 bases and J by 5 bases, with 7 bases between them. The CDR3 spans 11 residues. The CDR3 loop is CAWWVNNEQFF. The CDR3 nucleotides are TGTGCCTGGTGGGTAAACAATGAGCAGTTCTTC.

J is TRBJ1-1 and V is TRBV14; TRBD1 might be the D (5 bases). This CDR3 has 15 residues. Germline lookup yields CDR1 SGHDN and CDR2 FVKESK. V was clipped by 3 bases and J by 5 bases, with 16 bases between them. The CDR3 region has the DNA TGTGCCAGCAGCCACCCGGGCGGGGGGAGGACTGAAGCTTTCTTT. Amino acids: CASSHPGGGRTEAFF.

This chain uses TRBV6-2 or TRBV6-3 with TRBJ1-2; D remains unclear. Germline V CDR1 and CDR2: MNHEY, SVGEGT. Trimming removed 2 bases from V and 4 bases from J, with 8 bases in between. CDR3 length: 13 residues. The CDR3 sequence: CASSYDSRYGYTF. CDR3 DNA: TGTGCCAGCAGTTACGATTCCCGCTATGGCTACACCTTC.

CDR3 loop: CAWSKGSSLNQPQHF. The CDR3 DNA reads as TGTGCCTGGAGTAAGGGGTCGTCTCTAAATCAGCCCCAGCATTTT. The chain joins TRBV30 to TRBJ1-5; possible D gene TRBD1, 5 bases. V was pared by 2 bases and J by 4 bases, with 15 bases between. In germline, CDR1 is GTSNPN, CDR2 SVGIG (reference sequence). This CDR3 contains 15 residues.

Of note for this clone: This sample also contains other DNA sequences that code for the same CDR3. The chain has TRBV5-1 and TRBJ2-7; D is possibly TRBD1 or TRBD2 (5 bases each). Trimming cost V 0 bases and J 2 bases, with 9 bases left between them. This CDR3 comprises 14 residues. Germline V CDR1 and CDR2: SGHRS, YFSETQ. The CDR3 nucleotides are TGCGCCAGCAGCTTGGGGGGACCCACCTACGAGCAGTACTTC. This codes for CASSLGGPTYEQYF.

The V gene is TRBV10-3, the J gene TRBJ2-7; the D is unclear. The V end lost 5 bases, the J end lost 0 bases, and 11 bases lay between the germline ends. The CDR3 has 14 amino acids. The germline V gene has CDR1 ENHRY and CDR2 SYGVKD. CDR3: CAISQKESSYEQYF. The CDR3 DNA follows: TGTGCCATCAGTCAAAAGGAGAGCTCCTACGAGCAGTACTTC.

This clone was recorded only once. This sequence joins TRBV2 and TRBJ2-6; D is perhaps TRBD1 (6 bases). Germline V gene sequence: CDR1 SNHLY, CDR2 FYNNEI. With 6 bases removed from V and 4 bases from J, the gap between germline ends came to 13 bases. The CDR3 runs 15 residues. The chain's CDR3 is CASRVTGWGANVLTF. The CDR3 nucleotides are TGTGCCAGCAGAGTGACAGGTTGGGGGGCCAACGTCCTGACTTTC. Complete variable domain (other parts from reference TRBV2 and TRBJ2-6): EPEVTQTPSHQVTQMGQEVILRCVPISNHLYFYWYRQILGQKVEFLVSFYNNEISEKSEIFDDQFSVERPDGSNFTLKIRSTKLEDSAMYFCASRVTGWGANVLTFGAGSRLTVL.

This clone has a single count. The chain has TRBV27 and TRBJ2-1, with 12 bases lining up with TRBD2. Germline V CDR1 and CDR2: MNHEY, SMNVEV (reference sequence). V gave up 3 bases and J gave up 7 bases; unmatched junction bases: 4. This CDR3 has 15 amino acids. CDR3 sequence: CASSFLAGGLNEQFF. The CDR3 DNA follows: TGTGCCAGCAGTTTCCTAGCGGGGGGGCTAAATGAGCAGTTCTTC.

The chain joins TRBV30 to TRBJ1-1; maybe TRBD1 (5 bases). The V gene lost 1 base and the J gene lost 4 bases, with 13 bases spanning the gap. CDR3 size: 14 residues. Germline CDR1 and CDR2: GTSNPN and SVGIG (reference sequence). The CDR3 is CAWSAQWGTTEAFF. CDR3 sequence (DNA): TGTGCCTGGAGTGCCCAGTGGGGGACCACTGAAGCTTTCTTT.

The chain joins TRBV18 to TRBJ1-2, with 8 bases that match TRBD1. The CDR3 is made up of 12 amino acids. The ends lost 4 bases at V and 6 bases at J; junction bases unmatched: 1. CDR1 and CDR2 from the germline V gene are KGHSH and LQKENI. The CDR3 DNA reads TGTGCCAGCTCACTGACAGGGGATGGCTACACCTTC. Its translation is CASSLTGDGYTF.

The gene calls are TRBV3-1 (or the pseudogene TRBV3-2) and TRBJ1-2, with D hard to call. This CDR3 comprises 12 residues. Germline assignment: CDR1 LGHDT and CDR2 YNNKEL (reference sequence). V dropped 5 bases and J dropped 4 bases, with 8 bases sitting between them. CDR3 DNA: TGTGCCAGCAGCAGACCGTCCTATGGCTACACCTTC. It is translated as CASSRPSYGYTF.

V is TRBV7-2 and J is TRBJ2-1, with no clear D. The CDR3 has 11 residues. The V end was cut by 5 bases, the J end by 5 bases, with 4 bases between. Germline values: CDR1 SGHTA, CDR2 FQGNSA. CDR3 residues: CASSTNNEQFF. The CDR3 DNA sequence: TGTGCCAGCAGCACCAACAATGAGCAGTTCTTC. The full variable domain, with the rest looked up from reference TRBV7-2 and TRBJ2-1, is GAGVSQSPSNKVTEKGKDVELRCDPISGHTALYWYRQSLGQGLEFLIYFQGNSAPDKSGLPSDRFSAERTGGSVSTLTIQRTQQEDSAVYLCASSTNNEQFFGPGTRLTVL.

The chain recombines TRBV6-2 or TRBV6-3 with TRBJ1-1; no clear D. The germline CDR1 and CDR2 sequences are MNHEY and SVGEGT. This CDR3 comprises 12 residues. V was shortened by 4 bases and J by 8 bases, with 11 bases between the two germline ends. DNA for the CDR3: TGTGCCAGCAGTTTTCAAGGGCTAGAAGCTTTCTTT. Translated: CASSFQGLEAFF.

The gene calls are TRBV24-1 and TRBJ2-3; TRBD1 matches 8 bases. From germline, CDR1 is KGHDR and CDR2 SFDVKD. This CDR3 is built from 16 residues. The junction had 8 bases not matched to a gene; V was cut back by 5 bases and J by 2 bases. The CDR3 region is CATSARTGRLTDTQYF. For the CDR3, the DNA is TGTGCCACCAGTGCTAGGACAGGGAGGCTCACAGATACGCAGTATTTT.

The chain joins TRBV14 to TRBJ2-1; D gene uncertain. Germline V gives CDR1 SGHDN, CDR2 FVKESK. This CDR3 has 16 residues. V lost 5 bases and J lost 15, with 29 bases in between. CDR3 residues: CASSAASDPVSSSLFF. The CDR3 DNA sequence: TGTGCCAGCAGCGCAGCCTCAGACCCCGTCAGTTCGTCCCTGTTCTTC.

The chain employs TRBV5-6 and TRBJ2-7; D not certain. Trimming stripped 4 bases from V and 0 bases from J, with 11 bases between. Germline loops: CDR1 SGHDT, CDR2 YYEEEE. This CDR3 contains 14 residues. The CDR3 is CASSGRPSSYEQYF. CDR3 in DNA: TGTGCCAGCAGCGGACGCCCTAGCTCCTACGAGCAGTACTTC.

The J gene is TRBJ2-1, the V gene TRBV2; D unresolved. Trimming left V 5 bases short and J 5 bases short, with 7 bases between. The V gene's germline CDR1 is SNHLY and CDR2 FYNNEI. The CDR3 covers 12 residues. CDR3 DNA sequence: TGTGCCAGCAGTCAGGACCACAATGAGCAGTTCTTC. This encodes CASSQDHNEQFF.

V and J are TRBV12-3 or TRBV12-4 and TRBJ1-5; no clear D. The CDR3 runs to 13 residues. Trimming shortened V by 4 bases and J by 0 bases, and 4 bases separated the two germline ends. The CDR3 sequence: CASSSNSNQPQHF. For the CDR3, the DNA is TGTGCCAGCAGTTCTAATAGCAATCAGCCCCAGCATTTT.

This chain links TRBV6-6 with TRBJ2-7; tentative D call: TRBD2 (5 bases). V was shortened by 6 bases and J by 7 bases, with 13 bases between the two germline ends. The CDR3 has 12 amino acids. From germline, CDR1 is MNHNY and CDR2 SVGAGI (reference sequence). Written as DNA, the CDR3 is TGTGCCAGCAGAGTCCTAGGAGGTGAGCAGTACTTC. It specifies CASRVLGGEQYF.

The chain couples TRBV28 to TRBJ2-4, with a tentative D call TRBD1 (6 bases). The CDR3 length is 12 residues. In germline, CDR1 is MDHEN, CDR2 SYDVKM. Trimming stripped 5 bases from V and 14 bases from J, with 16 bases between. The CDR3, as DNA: TGTGCCAGCAGTCGCCCGGGACAACTGAAGTACTTC. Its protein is CASSRPGQLKYF. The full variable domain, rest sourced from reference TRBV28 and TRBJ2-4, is DVKVTQSSRYLVKRTGEKVFLECVQDMDHENMFWYRQDPGLGLRLIYFSYDVKMKEKGDIPEGYSVSREKKERFSLILESASTNQTSMYLCASSRPGQLKYFGAGTRLSVL.